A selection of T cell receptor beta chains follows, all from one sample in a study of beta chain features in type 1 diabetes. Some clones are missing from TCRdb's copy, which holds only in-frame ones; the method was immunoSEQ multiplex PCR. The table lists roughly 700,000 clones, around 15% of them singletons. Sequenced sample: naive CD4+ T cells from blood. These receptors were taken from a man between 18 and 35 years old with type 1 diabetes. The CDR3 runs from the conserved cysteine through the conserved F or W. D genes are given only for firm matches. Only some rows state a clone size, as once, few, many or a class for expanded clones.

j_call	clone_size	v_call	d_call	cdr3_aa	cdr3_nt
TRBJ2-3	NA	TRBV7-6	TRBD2	CASSKGLAGIDTQYF	TGTGCCAGCAGCAAGGGACTAGCGGGGATAGATACGCAGTATTTT
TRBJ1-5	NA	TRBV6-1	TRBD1	CASIDRGYGQPQHF	TGTGCCAGCATCGACAGGGGATACGGTCAGCCCCAGCATTTT
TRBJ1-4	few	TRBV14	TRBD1	CASSPRGGQSLTNEKLFF	TGTGCCAGCAGCCCACGAGGGGGACAGAGTTTAACTAATGAAAAACTGTTTTTT
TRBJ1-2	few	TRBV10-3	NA	CAISSRGYYGYTF	TGTGCCATCAGTTCTAGGGGGTACTATGGCTACACCTTC
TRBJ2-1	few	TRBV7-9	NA	CASTPPFLDSYNEQFF	TGTGCCAGCACACCCCCCTTCCTCGACAGTTACAATGAGCAGTTCTTC
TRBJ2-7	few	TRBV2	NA	CASSEQGDSYEQYF	TGTGCCAGCAGTGAACAGGGCGATTCCTACGAGCAGTACTTC
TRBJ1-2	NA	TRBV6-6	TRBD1	CASSITGDYGYTF	TGTGCCAGCAGTATCACAGGGGACTATGGCTACACCTTC
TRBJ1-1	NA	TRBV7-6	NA	CASRAVNTEAFF	TGTGCCAGCCGCGCAGTGAACACTGAAGCTTTCTTT
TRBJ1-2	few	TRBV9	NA	CASRDGVAGYTF	TGTGCCAGCAGGGATGGGGTGGCGGGCTACACCTTC
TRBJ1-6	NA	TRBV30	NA	CAWSAELGSPLHF	TGTGCCTGGAGTGCAGAGTTGGGGTCACCCCTCCACTTT
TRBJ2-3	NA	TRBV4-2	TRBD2	CASSQESSGGAWDTQYF	TGTGCCAGCAGCCAAGAAAGTAGCGGGGGGGCCTGGGATACGCAGTATTTT
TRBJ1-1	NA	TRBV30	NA	CAWSVGPLGAFF	TGTGCCTGGAGTGTCGGGCCCCTGGGAGCTTTCTTT
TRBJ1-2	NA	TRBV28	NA	CATEFGGRTYGYTF	TGTGCCACCGAATTTGGTGGACGCACCTATGGCTACACCTTC
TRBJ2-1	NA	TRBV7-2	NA	CASSQETTLSYNEQFF	TGTGCCAGCAGCCAGGAGACAACCCTCTCCTACAATGAGCAGTTCTTC
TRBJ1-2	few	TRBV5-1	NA	CASSLWQGLYGYTF	TGCGCCAGCAGCTTGTGGCAGGGCTTGTATGGCTACACCTTC
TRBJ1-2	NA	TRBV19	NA	CASSSGTENNYGYTF	TGTGCCAGTAGTTCCGGGACCGAAAATAACTATGGCTACACCTTC
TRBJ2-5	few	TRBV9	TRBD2	CASSEAGGRETQYF	TGTGCCAGCAGCGAGGCGGGGGGCCGGGAGACCCAGTACTTC
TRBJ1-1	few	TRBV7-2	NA	CASSRGQRQNTEAFF	TGTGCCAGCAGCCGTGGACAGCGTCAGAACACTGAAGCTTTCTTT
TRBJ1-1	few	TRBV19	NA	CASSLMNTEAFF	TGTGCCAGTAGTCTCATGAACACTGAAGCTTTCTTT
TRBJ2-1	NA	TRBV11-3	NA	CASSLVEPWGYNEQFF	TGTGCCAGCAGCTTAGTTGAACCCTGGGGCTACAATGAGCAGTTCTTC
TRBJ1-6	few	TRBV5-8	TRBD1	CASSFRGGYSPLHF	TGTGCCAGCAGCTTCAGGGGGGGATATTCACCCCTCCACTTT
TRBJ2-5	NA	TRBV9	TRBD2	CASSVAAGGRETQYF	TGTGCCAGCAGCGTAGCTGCGGGGGGGCGAGAGACCCAGTACTTC
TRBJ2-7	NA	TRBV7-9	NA	CASSRRLATDSYEQYF	TGTGCCAGCAGCCGCCGCCTCGCGACAGACTCCTACGAGCAGTACTTC
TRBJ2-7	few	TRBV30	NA	CALLRGSYEQYF	TGTGCCTTACTAAGGGGTTCCTACGAGCAGTACTTC
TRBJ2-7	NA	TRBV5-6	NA	CASSVVEGQPRAYEQYF	TGTGCCAGCAGCGTCGTCGAGGGCCAACCACGGGCCTACGAGCAGTACTTC
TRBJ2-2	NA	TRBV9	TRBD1	CASSPVRTGNTGELFF	TGTGCCAGCAGCCCAGTTAGGACAGGGAACACCGGGGAGCTGTTTTTT
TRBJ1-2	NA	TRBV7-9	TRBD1	CASSQRDSYGYTF	TGTGCCAGCAGCCAGAGGGACAGCTATGGCTACACCTTC
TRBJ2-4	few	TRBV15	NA	CATSRGEIAKNIQYF	TGTGCCACCAGCAGAGGAGAGATAGCCAAAAACATTCAGTACTTC
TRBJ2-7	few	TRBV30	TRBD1	CAWSVQGQGEQYF	TGTGCCTGGAGTGTACAGGGACAGGGCGAGCAGTACTTC
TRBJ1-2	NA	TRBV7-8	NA	CASSSTNNYGYTF	TGTGCCAGCAGCTCAACTAATAACTATGGCTACACCTTC
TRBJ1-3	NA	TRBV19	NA	CASRSGNTIYF	TGTGCCAGTAGATCTGGAAACACCATATATTTT
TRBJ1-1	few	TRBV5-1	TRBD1	CASSLRQGSEAFF	TGCGCCAGCAGCCTCCGACAGGGTTCTGAAGCTTTCTTT
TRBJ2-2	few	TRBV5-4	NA	CASSFDALGTGELFF	TGTGCCAGCAGCTTTGACGCGTTAGGCACCGGGGAGCTGTTTTTT
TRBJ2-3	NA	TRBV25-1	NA	CASSELLSTGPRYTQYF	TGTGCCAGCAGTGAATTACTCTCGACTGGTCCTCGTTATACGCAGTATTTT
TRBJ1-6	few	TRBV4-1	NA	CASSQGRDMASPLHF	TGCGCCAGCAGTCAAGGGCGGGACATGGCATCACCCCTCCACTTT
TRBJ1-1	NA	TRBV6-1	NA	CASIRDTSGTEAFF	TGTGCCAGCATCCGCGACACAAGCGGGACTGAAGCTTTCTTT
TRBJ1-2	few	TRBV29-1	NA	CSVEIGLGGYGYTF	TGCAGCGTTGAAATAGGCCTTGGGGGCTATGGCTACACCTTC
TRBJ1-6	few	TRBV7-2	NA	CASSLGGATHSSPLHF	TGTGCCAGCAGCTTAGGAGGAGCGACCCATAGTTCACCCCTCCACTTT
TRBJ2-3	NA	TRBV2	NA	CATSPVSTDTQYF	TGTGCCACCTCGCCTGTTAGCACAGATACGCAGTATTTT
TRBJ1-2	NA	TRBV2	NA	CASGTDGYTF	TGTGCCAGCGGGACGGACGGCTACACCTTC
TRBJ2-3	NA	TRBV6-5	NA	CASSYSGALDTQYF	TGTGCCAGCAGTTACTCGGGGGCCTTAGATACGCAGTATTTT
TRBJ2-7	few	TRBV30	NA	CAWSGLRGGEQYF	TGTGCCTGGAGTGGTCTCAGGGGCGGCGAGCAGTACTTC
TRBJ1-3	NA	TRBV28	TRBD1	CASRTDRGSGNTIYF	TGTGCCAGCAGAACAGACAGGGGTTCGGGAAACACCATATATTTT
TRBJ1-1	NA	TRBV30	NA	CAWGLGLSRAEAFF	TGTGCCTGGGGCCTGGGCCTCTCTCGGGCTGAAGCTTTCTTT
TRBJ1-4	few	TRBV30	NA	CAQGREMEKLFF	TGTGCCCAGGGGCGGGAGATGGAAAAACTGTTTTTT
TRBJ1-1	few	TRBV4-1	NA	CASSFYSDTEAFF	TGCGCCAGCAGCTTCTACAGTGACACTGAAGCTTTCTTT
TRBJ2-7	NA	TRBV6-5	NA	CASSREQEFHEQYF	TGTGCCAGCAGTCGGGAACAGGAGTTCCACGAGCAGTACTTC
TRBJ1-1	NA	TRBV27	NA	CASSFGDRPNTEAFF	TGTGCCAGCAGTTTTGGTGACAGGCCCAACACTGAAGCTTTCTTT
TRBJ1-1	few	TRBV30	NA	CAWDHGGTVGTEAFF	TGTGCCTGGGACCACGGAGGTACTGTCGGCACTGAAGCTTTCTTT
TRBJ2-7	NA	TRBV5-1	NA	CASSGGTESSYEQYF	TGCGCCAGCAGCGGTGGGACGGAGAGCTCCTACGAGCAGTACTTC
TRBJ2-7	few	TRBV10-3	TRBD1	CAISEGTGYYEQYF	TGTGCCATCAGTGAAGGGACAGGCTACTACGAGCAGTACTTC
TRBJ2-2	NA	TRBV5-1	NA	CATQIRTANTGELFF	TGCGCCACCCAGATACGGACGGCGAACACCGGGGAGCTGTTTTTT
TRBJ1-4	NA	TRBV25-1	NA	CASSDSPEFEKLFF	TGTGCCAGCAGCGACAGTCCGGAATTTGAAAAACTGTTTTTT
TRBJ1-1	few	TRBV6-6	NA	CASSPGSYEAFF	TGTGCCAGCAGCCCCGGGTCCTATGAAGCTTTCTTT
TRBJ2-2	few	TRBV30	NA	CAWSVQLVTGELFF	TGTGCCTGGAGTGTACAACTTGTCACCGGGGAGCTGTTTTTT